This is a list of T cell receptor beta chains from one sample in a study of blood T cells in healthy people across ages. One entry per CDR3 protein results from TCRdb running MiXCR on the 5' RACE reads. In the table there are about 1.8 million distinct CDR3 sequences, around half of which are singletons. The source material was blood. The receptors here all came from a woman aged 40 to 50 in good health. Both conserved end residues are part of each CDR3. The order of the fields is J gene, clone size, V gene, D gene, CDR3 protein, CDR3 DNA. D genes are given only for firm matches. Part of the rows lack a size; the others show once, few, many or a class for expanded clones.

TRBJ2-3,few,TRBV3-1,.,CASRPFGDRDTQYF,TGTGCCAGCCGACCGTTTGGGGATAGGGATACGCAGTATTTT
TRBJ2-1,.,TRBV20-1,.,CSAKWTFSCNEQFF,TGCAGCGCAAAGTGGACTTTCTCCTGCAATGAGCAGTTCTTC
TRBJ2-3,few,TRBV12-3/TRBV12-4,.,CASSFRRGYSDTQYF,TGTGCCAGCAGTTTCCGCCGGGGATATTCAGATACGCAGTATTTT
TRBJ1-2,once,TRBV20-1,TRBD1,CSARDRARGRYGYTF,TGCAGTGCTAGAGATCGGGCCAGGGGGAGGTACGGCTACACCTTC
TRBJ2-2,.,TRBV20-1,TRBD2,CSAIPTSGRIKTGELFF,TGCAGTGCCATACCGACTAGCGGGAGAATTAAAACCGGGGAGCTGTTTTTT
TRBJ1-6,once,TRBV12-3/TRBV12-4,.,CASSLGQGQDNSPLHF,TGTGCCAGCAGTTTGGGGCAGGGTCAAGATAATTCACCCCTCCACTTT
TRBJ2-3,few,TRBV5-6,.,CASSQDPRDSGDTQYF,TGTGCCAGCAGCCAAGATCCCCGTGACAGTGGAGATACGCAGTATTTT
TRBJ2-3,.,TRBV7-9,.,CASSQDGRRTDTQYF,TGTGCCAGCAGCCAAGACGGAAGGCGCACAGATACGCAGTATTTT
TRBJ2-7,many,TRBV5-1,.,CASSLGGTYEQYF,TGTGCCAGCAGCTTAGGGGGTACCTACGAGCAGTACTTC
TRBJ1-6,.,TRBV10-3,.,CATSERQNNSPLHF,TGTGCCACCAGTGAGAGACAAAATAATTCACCCCTCCACTTT
TRBJ2-3,.,TRBV20-1,TRBD2,CSADGTSGDTDTQYF,TGCAGTGCTGATGGGACTAGCGGTGACACAGATACGCAGTATTTT
TRBJ2-5,few,TRBV7-2,TRBD2,CASSLRTSGGAETQYF,TGTGCCAGCAGCCTCCGGACTAGCGGGGGAGCGGAGACCCAGTACTTC
TRBJ2-1,few,TRBV10-3,TRBD1,CAISALWEIGDRDSLDNEQFF,TGTGCCATCAGTGCGCTCTGGGAGATAGGGGACCGGGACAGCCTGGACAATGAGCAGTTCTTC
TRBJ1-5,.,TRBV24-1,.,CATSGPLGWPQHF,TGTGCCACCAGTGGACCTCTAGGGTGGCCCCAGCATTTT
TRBJ2-4,few,TRBV12-3/TRBV12-4,TRBD2,CASSLAPGGGIQYF,TGTGCCAGCAGTTTAGCGCCGGGGGGAGGCATTCAGTACTTC
TRBJ2-5,.,TRBV29-1,.,CSVRTTSNQETQYF,TGCAGCGTTCGCACCACTAGTAACCAAGAGACCCAGTACTTC
TRBJ2-5,.,TRBV20-1,.,CSASGPPPLGETQYF,TGCAGTGCTAGTGGACCACCACCTCTGGGGGAGACCCAGTACTTC